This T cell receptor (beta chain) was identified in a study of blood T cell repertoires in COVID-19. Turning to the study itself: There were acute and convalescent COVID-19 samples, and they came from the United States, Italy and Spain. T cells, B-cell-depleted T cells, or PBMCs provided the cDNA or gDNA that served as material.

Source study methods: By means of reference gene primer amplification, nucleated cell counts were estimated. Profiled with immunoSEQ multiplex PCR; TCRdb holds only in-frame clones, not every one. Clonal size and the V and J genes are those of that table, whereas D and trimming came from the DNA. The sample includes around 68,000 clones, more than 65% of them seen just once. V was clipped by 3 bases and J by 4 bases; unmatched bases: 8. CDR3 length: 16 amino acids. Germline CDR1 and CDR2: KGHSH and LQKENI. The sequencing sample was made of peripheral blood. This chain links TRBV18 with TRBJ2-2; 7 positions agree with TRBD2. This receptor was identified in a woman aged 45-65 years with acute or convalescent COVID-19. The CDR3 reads CASSPQGGRTTGELFF. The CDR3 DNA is TGTGCCAGCTCACCCCAGGGCGGGAGAACCACCGGGGAGCTGTTTTTT. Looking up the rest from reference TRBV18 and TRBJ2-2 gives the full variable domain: NAGVMQNPRHLVRRRGQEARLRCSPMKGHSHVYWYRQLPEEGLKFMVYLQKENIIDESGMPKERFSAEFPKEGPSILRIQQVVRGDSAAYFCASSPQGGRTTGELFFGEGSRLTVL.